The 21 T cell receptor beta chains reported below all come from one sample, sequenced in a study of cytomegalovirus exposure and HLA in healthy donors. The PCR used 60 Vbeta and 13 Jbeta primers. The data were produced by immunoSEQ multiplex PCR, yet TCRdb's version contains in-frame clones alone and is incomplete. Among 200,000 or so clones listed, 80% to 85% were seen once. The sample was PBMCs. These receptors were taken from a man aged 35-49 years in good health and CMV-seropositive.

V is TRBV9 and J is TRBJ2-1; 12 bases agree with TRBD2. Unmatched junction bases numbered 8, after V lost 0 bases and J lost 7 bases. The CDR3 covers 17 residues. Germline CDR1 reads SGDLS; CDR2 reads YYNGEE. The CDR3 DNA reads TGTGCCAGCAGCGTAGGGCCTAGCGGGGGGGCAGGAAATGAGCAGTTCTTC. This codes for CASSVGPSGGAGNEQFF.

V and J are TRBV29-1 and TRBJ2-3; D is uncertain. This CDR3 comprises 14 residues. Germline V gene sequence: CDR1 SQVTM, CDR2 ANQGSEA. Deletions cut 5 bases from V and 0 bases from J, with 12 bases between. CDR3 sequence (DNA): TGCAGCGTTATGGTTGGGCTTAGCACAGATACGCAGTATTTT. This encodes CSVMVGLSTDTQYF.

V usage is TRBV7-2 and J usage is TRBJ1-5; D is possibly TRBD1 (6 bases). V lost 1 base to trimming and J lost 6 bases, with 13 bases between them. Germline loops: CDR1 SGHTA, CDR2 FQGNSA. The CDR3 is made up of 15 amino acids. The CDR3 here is CASSLDNRAGQPQHF. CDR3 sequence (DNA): TGTGCCAGCAGCTTAGACAACAGGGCGGGTCAGCCCCAGCATTTT.

The CDR3 here is CASSQTSRSYEQYF. CDR3 bases: TGCGCCAGCAGCCAGACCTCGAGGTCCTACGAGCAGTACTTC. This chain links TRBV4-1 with TRBJ2-5, with D hard to call. The J call may be incorrect, as the DNA end agrees better with TRBJ2-7. Germline CDR1 MGHRA, CDR2 YSYEKL. This CDR3 is 14 amino acids long.

The CDR3 DNA sequence: TGTGCCAGCAGCACCACAGGGGGCGCGACAGATACGCAGTATTTT. It yields the protein CASSTTGGATDTQYF. This chain links TRBV5-6 with TRBJ2-3; the match to TRBD1 covers 9 bases. Per the germline V gene, CDR1 is SGHDT and CDR2 is YYEEEE. This CDR3 has 15 amino acids. The V segment lost 4 bases and the J segment 3 bases; nucleotides outside the gene matches: 6.

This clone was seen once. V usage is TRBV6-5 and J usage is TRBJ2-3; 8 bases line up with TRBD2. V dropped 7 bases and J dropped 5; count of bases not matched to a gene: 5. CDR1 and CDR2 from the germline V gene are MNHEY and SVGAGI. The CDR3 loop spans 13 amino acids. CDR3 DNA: TGTGCCAGCACTCTCGGGGGGGGAGATACGCAGTATTTT. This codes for CASTLGGGDTQYF.

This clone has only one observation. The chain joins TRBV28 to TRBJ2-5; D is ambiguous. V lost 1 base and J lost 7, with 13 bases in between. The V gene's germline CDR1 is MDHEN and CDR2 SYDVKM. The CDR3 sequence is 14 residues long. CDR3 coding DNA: TGTGCCAGCAGTTTATACTCGGGTTTGGGGACCCAGTACTTC. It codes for CASSLYSGLGTQYF.

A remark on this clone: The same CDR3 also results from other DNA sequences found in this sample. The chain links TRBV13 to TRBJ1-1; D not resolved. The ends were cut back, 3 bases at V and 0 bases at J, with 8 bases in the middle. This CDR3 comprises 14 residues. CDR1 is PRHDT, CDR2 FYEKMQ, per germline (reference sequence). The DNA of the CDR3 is TGTGCCAGCAGCTTGCCAGGCCTGAACACTGAAGCTTTCTTT. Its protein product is CASSLPGLNTEAFF.

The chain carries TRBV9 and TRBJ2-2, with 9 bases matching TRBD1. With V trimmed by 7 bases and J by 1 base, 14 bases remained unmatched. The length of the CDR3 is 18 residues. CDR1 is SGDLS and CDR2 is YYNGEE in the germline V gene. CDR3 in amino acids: CASGLRTGASQNTGELFF. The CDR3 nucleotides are TGTGCCAGCGGACTTCGGACAGGGGCATCTCAGAACACCGGGGAGCTGTTTTTT.

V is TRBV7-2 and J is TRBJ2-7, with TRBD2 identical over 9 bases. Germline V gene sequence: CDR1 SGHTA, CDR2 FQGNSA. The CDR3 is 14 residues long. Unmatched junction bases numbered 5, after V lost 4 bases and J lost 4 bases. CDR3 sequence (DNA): TGTGCCAGCAGCTCGGCGGGAGGGGGGTACGAGCAGTACTTC. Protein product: CASSSAGGGYEQYF.

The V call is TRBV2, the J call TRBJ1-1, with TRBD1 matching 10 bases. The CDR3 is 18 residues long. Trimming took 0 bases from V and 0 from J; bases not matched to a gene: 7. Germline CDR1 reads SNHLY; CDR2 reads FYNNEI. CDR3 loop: CASSEALRQGALNTEAFF. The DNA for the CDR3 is TGTGCCAGCAGTGAAGCGCTTAGACAGGGGGCTTTGAACACTGAAGCTTTCTTT.

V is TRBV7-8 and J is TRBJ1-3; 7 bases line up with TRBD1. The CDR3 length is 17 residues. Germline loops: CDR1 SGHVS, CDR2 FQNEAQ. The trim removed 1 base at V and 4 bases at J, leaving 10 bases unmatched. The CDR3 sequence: CASSLVGNRGRGNTIYF. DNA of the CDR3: TGTGCCAGCAGCTTAGTAGGAAACAGGGGCAGAGGAAACACCATATATTTT.

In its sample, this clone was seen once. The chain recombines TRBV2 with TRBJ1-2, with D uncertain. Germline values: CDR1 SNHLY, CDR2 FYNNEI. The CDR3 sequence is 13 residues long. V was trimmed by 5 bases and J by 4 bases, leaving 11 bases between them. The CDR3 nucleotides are TGTGCCAGCAGTTTGAAAGCTAGCTATGGCTACACCTTC. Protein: CASSLKASYGYTF.

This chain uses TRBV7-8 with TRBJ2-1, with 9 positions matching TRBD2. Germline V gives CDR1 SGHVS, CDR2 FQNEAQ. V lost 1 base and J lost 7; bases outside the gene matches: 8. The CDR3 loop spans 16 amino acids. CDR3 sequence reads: CASSLVAGGLSNEQFF. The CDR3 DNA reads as TGTGCCAGCAGCTTAGTGGCGGGGGGGCTGTCAAATGAGCAGTTCTTC.

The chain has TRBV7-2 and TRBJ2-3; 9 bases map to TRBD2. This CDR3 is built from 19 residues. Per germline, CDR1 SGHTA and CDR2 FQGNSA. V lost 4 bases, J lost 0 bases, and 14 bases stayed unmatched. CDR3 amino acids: CASSSPGGGASTSTDTQYF. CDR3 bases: TGTGCCAGCAGCTCTCCGGGCGGGGGGGCTTCGACGAGCACAGATACGCAGTATTTT.

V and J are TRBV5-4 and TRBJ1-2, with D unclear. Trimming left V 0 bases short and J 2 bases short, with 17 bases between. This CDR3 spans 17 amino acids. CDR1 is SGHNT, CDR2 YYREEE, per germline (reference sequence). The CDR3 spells CASSLVATRKLNYGYTF. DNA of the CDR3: TGTGCCAGCAGCTTGGTAGCGACACGGAAGCTCAACTATGGCTACACCTTC.

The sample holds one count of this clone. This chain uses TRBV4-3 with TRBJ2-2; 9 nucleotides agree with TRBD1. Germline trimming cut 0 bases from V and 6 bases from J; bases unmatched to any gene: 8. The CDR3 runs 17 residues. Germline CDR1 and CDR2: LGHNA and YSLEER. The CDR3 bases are TGCGCCAGCAGCCAAGACCTGGGACAGGGAAAGGCCGGGGAGCTGTTTTTT. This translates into CASSQDLGQGKAGELFF.

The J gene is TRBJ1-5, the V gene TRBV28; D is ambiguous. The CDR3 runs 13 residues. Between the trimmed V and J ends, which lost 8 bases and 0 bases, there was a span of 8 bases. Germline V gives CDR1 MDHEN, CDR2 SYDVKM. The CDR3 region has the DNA TGTGCCAGCTCAGGATATAGCAATCAGCCCCAGCATTTT. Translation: CASSGYSNQPQHF.

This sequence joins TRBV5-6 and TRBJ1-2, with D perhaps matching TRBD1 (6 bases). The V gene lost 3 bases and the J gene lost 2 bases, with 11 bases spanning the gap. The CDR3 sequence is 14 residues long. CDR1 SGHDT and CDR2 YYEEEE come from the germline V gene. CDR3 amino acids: CASSWTVSNYGYTF. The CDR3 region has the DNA TGTGCCAGCAGCTGGACAGTCTCCAACTATGGCTACACCTTC.

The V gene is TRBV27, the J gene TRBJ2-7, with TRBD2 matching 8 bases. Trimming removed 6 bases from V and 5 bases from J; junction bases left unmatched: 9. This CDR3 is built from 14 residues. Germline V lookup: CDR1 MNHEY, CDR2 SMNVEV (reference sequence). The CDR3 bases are TGTGCCAGCAGCCCGGGGGGGGGTGGTAACGAGCAGTACTTC. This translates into CASSPGGGGNEQYF.

CDR3 bases: TGCAGCGTTGATGGGGGGGGGAGGACTACTGCGGGGAATGAGCAGTTCTTC. It translates to CSVDGGGRTTAGNEQFF. The chain is built from TRBV29-1 and TRBJ2-1, with 7 bases lining up with TRBD2. V shed 3 bases, J shed 7 bases, and the junction held 18 bases outside the gene matches. The CDR3 has 17 residues. Germline lookup yields CDR1 SQVTM and CDR2 ANQGSEA.